The present TCR beta chain was sequenced within a study of shared clonotypes between healthy human individuals. With 7 bases clipped from V and 2 bases from J, the junction kept 4 bases outside the gene matches. The germline gives CDR1 MGHRA, CDR2 YSYEKL. CDR3 length: 14 amino acids. A note on this clone: Its antigen is not identified.

Overall study findings and caveats: Specimens sampled were limited to blood, with tissue repertoires likely differing.

Authors' methods: Junction-only sequences produced by ImmunoSEQ had no quality scores, so filtering differed. TCRdb keeps only in-frame clones here, not all; method: immunoSEQ multiplex PCR. V and J calls plus clone size are reproduced from that table; the DNA served to infer D and trimming. The top ten hold about 12% of the sample, which has about 530,000 clones, about three quarters seen once. Source material: PBMCs. The V gene is TRBV4-1, the J gene TRBJ2-3; 9 nucleotides align to TRBD1. This receptor was obtained from a woman aged 35 to 49 in good health. Some clones in this sample may be carry-over from other donors' samples. This CDR3 reads CASTRTGDTDTQYF. The CDR3 nucleotides read TGCGCCAGCACCCGGACAGGGGACACAGATACGCAGTATTTT.